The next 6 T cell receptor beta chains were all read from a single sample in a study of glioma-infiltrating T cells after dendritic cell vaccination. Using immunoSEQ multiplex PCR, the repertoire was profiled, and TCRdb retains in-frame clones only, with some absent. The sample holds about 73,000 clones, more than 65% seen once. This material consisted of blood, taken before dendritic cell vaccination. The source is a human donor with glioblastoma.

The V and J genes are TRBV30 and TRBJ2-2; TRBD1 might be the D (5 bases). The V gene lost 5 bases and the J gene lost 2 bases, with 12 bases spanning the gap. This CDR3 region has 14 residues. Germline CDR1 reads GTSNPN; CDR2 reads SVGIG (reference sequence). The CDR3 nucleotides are TGTGCCTGGCACAGGCCCTTAAACACCGGGGAGCTGTTTTTT. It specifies CAWHRPLNTGELFF. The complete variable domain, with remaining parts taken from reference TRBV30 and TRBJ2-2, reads SQTIHQWPATLVQPVGSPLSLECTVEGTSNPNLYWYRQAAGRGLQLLFYSVGIGQISSEVPQNLSASRPQDRQFILSSKKLLLSDSGFYLCAWHRPLNTGELFFGEGSRLTVL.

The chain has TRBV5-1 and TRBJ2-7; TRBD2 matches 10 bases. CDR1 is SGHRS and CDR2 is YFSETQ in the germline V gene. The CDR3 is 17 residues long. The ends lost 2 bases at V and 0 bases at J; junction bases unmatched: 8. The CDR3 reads CASSFTRLAGSSYEQYV. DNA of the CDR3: TGCGCCAGCAGCTTTACCAGACTAGCGGGTAGCTCCTACGAGCAGTACGTC.

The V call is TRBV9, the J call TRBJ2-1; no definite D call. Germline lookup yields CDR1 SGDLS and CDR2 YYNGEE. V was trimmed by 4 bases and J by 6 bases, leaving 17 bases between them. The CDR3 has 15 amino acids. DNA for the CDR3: TGTGCCAGCAGCCACAACTATAGCCCGGCCAATGAGCAGTTCTTC. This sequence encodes CASSHNYSPANEQFF. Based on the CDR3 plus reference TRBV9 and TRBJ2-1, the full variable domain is DSGVTQTPKHLITATGQRVTLRCSPRSGDLSVYWYQQSLDQGLQFLIQYYNGEERAKGNILERFSAQQFPDLHSELNLSSLELGDSALYFCASSHNYSPANEQFFGPGTRLTVL.

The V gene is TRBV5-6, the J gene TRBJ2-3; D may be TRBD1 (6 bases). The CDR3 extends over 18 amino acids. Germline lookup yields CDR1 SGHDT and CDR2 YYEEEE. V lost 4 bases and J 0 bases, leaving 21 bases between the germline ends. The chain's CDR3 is CASSQPNAPRGSTDTQYF. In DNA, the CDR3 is TGTGCCAGCAGCCAACCGAACGCCCCCAGGGGTAGCACAGATACGCAGTATTTT.

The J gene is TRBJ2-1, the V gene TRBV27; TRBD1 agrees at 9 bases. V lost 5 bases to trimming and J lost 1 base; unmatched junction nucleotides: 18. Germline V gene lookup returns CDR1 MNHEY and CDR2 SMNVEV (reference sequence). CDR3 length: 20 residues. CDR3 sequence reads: CASSARTGERLAESYNEQFF. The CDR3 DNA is TGTGCCAGCAGTGCACGGACAGGGGAAAGGCTAGCGGAATCCTACAATGAGCAGTTCTTC.

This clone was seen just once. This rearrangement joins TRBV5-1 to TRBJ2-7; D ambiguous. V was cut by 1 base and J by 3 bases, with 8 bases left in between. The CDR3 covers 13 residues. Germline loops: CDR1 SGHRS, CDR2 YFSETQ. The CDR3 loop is CASSLWQNYEQYF. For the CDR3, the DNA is TGCGCCAGCAGCTTGTGGCAGAACTACGAGCAGTACTTC.